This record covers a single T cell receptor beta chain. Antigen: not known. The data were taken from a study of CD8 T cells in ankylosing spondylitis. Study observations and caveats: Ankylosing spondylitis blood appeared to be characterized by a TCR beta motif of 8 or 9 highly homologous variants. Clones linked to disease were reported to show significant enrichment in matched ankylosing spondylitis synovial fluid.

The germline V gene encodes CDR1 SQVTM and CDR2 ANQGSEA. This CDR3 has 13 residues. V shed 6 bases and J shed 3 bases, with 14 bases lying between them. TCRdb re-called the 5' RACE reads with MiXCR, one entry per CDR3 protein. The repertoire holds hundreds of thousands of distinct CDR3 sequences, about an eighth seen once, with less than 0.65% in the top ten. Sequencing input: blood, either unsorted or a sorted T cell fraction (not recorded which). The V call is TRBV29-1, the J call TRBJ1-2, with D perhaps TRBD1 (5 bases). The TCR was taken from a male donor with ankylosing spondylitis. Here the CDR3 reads CSVGPGGDYGYTF. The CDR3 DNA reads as TGCAGCGTGGGACCGGGAGGGGACTATGGCTACACCTTC.